This passage covers 8 T cell receptor beta chains from one sample sequenced in a study of OX40 agonist ivuxolimab in advanced cancers. The table came from immunoSEQ multiplex PCR; TCRdb's copy has only in-frame clones and leaves some out. The table includes 37,000 or so clones, approximately 84% detected once. Here the sequenced sample was CD4+ or CD8+ T cells sorted from blood, taken in a trial of the OX40 agonist ivuxolimab. These receptors came from an adult with an advanced solid tumor such as melanoma, head and neck, liver or kidney cancer.

This chain links TRBV28 with TRBJ1-1; D not resolved. The CDR3 runs to 15 residues. V lost 5 bases and J lost 1, with 14 bases in between. Germline CDR1 MDHEN, CDR2 SYDVKM. CDR3 sequence reads: CASSRASVRNTEAFF. The DNA for the CDR3 is TGTGCCAGCAGTAGGGCGTCAGTCAGGAACACTGAAGCTTTCTTT.

This clone was seen just once. This chain uses TRBV9 with TRBJ1-3; 10 bases are a match to TRBD1. The germline V gene has CDR1 SGDLS and CDR2 YYNGEE. The CDR3 covers 14 residues. After removal of 3 bases from V and 6 bases from J, the junction contained 3 bases not matched to a gene. The CDR3 region is CASSDGQGENTIYF. The CDR3 nucleotides read TGTGCCAGCAGCGATGGACAGGGGGAAAACACCATATATTTT.

This clone is medium-sized in the sample. The chain joins TRBV5-1 to TRBJ1-2; TRBD1 aligns across 9 bases. J gave up 10 bases and V 4 bases, and 5 bases lay outside the gene matches. Germline V lookup: CDR1 SGHRS, CDR2 YFSETQ. The CDR3 covers 12 residues. In DNA form, the CDR3 reads TGCGCCAGCAGCCGGGACAGGGTGATCTACACCTTC. This codes for CASSRDRVIYTF.

CDR3 bases: TGCGCCAGCAGCTTGACAGTCAACTCCTACGAGCAGTACTTC. Residues: CASSLTVNSYEQYF. The V call is TRBV5-1, the J call TRBJ2-7; D uncertain. Trimming pared 1 base from V and 0 bases from J, leaving 8 bases between. This CDR3 is built from 14 residues. CDR1 SGHRS and CDR2 YFSETQ come from the germline V gene.

This clone was seen once. This rearrangement joins TRBV4-2 to TRBJ2-5, with D perhaps being TRBD1 or TRBD2 (5 bases each). This CDR3 contains 12 residues. Per germline, CDR1 LGHNA and CDR2 YNFKEQ. V was pared by 4 bases and J by 5 bases, with 8 bases between. This chain's CDR3 is CASSREGETQYF. The CDR3 DNA sequence: TGTGCCAGCAGCCGTGAGGGGGAGACCCAGTACTTC.

V gene TRBV28 combines with J gene TRBJ1-4; possible D gene TRBD1, 6 bases. This CDR3 spans 14 amino acids. Per the germline V gene, CDR1 is MDHEN and CDR2 is SYDVKM. V shed 5 bases and J shed 5 bases, with 12 bases lying between them. The CDR3, as DNA: TGTGCCAGCAGTACGGACAGATCAAATGAAAAACTGTTTTTT. Protein: CASSTDRSNEKLFF.

The chain recombines TRBV5-1 with TRBJ2-1, with D possibly being TRBD1 (5 bases). The CDR3 contains 14 residues. Deletions cut 0 bases from V and 2 bases from J, with 6 bases between. CDR1 is SGHRS, CDR2 YFSETQ, per germline. CDR3 sequence (DNA): TGCGCCAGCAGCTTGGAGGGGACCTACAATGAGCAGTTCTTC. This sequence encodes CASSLEGTYNEQFF.

The chain links TRBV5-4 to TRBJ2-2; 10 positions agree with TRBD1. V shed 2 bases, J shed 11 bases, and the junction held 15 bases outside the gene matches. The germline CDR1 and CDR2 sequences are SGHNT and YYREEE (reference sequence). This CDR3 is built from 17 residues. Written as DNA, the CDR3 is TGTGCCAGCAGCTTAGAGTTGGGGGCTAGGACAGGGGGAGAGCTGTTTTTT. It translates to CASSLELGARTGGELFF.